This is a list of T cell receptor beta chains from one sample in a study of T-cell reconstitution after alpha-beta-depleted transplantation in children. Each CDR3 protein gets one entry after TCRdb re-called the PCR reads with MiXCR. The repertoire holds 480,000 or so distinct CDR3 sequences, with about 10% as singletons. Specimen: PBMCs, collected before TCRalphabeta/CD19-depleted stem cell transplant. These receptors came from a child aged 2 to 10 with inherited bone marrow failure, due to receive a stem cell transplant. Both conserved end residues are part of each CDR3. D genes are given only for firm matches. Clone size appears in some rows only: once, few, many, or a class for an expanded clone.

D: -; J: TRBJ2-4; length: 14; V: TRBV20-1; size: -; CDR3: CSAIRGSAKNIQYF; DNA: TGCAGTGCCATCCGGGGGTCGGCCAAAAACATTCAGTACTTC
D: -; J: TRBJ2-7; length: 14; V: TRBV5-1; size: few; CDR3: CASSSGPGTAVTDF; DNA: TGCGCCAGCAGCTCCGGACCCGGGACGGCCGTTACCGACTTC
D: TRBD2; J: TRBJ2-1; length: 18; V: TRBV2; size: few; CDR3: CASSETLAGVRVEETQFF; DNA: TGTGCCAGCAGTGAAACTCTAGCGGGAGTTAGGGTGGAAGAGACCCAGTTCTTC
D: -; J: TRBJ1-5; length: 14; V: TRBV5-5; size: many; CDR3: CASSLEQGYQPQHF; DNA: TGTGCCAGCAGCTTGGAACAGGGCTATCAGCCCCAGCATTTT
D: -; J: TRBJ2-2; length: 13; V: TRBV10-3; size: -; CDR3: CAIRPGVDGELFF; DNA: TGTGCCATCAGACCAGGGGTTGACGGGGAGCTGTTTTTT
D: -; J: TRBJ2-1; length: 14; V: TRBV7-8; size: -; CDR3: CASSLVLRAHEQFF; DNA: TGTGCCAGCAGCTTAGTTCTACGCGCCCATGAGCAGTTCTTC
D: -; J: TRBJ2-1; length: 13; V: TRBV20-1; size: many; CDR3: CSARRSFGNEQFF; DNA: TGCAGTGCTAGGCGTAGCTTCGGCAATGAGCAGTTCTTC
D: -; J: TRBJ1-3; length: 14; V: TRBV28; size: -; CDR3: CASSPPTSGNTIYF; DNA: TGTGCCAGCAGTCCCCCCACCTCTGGAAACACCATATATTTT
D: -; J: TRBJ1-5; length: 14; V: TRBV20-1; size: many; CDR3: CSAWTSHSNQPQHF; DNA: TGCAGTGCTTGGACATCCCATAGCAATCAGCCCCAGCATTTT
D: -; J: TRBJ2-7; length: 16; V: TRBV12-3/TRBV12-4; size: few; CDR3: CASSVFGRFRSYEQYF; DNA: TGTGCCAGCAGCGTCTTTGGACGGTTCCGCTCCTACGAGCAGTACTTC
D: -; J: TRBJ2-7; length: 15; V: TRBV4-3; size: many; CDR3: CASSQEPGGHYEQYF; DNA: TGCGCCAGCAGCCAAGAGCCCGGCGGCCACTACGAGCAGTACTTC
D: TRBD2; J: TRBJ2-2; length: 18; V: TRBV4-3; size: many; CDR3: CASSQPVRGLAVTGELFF; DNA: TGCGCCAGCAGCCAACCTGTTAGGGGCCTAGCGGTCACCGGGGAGCTGTTTTTT
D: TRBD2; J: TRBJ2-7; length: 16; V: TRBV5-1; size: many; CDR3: CASSLMGLATKYEQYF; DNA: TGCGCCAGCAGCCTAATGGGACTAGCGACAAAATACGAGCAGTACTTC
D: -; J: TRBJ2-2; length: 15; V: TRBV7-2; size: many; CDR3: CASSLAGISTGELFF; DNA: TGTGCCAGCAGCTTAGCCGGGATTAGCACCGGGGAGCTGTTTTTT
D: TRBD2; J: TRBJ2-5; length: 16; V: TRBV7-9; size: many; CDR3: CASSPRASGQQETQYF; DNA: TGTGCCAGCAGCCCCCGGGCTAGCGGGCAACAAGAGACCCAGTACTTC
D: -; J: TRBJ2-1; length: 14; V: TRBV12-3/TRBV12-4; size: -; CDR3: CATLQGRSYNEQFF; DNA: TGTGCCACCCTCCAGGGGAGGTCCTACAATGAGCAGTTCTTC
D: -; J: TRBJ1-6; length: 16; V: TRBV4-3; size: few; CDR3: CASSQGVLAYNSPLHF; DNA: TGCGCCAGCAGCCAAGGAGTTCTCGCCTATAATTCACCCCTCCACTTT
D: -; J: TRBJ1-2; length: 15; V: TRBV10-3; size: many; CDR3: CASQPGAGPVGGYTF; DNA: TGTGCCAGCCAGCCGGGGGCAGGGCCCGTGGGCGGCTACACCTTC
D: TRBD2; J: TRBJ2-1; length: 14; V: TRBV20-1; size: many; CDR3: CSAAGTTFLNEQFF; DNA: TGCAGTGCTGCTGGGACTACATTTTTGAATGAGCAGTTCTTC
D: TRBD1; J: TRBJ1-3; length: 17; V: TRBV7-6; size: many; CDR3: CASSLGWGQVAGNTIYF; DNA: TGTGCCAGCAGCTTAGGATGGGGACAGGTGGCTGGAAACACCATATATTTT
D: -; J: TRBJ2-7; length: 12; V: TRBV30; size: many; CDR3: CASGQYSYEQYF; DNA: TGTGCCTCGGGACAATACTCCTACGAGCAGTACTTC
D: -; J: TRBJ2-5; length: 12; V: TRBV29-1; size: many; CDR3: CSVEGLGETQYF; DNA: TGCAGCGTTGAGGGGTTGGGGGAGACCCAGTACTTC
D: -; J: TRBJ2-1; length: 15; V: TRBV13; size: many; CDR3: CASSTTRVSYNEQFF; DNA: TGTGCCAGCAGCACAACTAGGGTCTCCTACAATGAGCAGTTCTTC
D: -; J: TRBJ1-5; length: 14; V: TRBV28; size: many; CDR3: CASTPGGINQPQHF; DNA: TGTGCCAGCACCCCAGGAGGGATCAATCAGCCCCAGCATTTT
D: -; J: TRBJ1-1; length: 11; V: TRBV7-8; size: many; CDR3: CASIQNTEAFF; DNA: TGTGCCAGTATCCAGAACACTGAAGCTTTCTTT
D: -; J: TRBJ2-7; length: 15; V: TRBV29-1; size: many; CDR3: CSVERITGPRNEQYF; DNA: TGCAGCGTTGAGCGAATCACAGGCCCGCGCAACGAGCAGTACTTC
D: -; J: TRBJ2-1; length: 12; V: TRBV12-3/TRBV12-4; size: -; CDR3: CAGGISYNEQFF; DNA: TGTGCCGGAGGTATCTCCTACAATGAGCAGTTCTTC
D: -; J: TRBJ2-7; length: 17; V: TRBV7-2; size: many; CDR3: CASPLRAQGLCAYEQYF; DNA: TGTGCCAGCCCGCTTAGGGCCCAGGGGCTGTGCGCCTACGAGCAGTACTTC
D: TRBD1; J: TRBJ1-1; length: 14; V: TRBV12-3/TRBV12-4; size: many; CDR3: CASSLVSGGTEAFF; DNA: TGTGCCAGCAGTTTAGTTTCAGGGGGGACTGAAGCTTTCTTT
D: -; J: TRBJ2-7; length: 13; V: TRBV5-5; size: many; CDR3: CASSATGTYEQYF; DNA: TGTGCCAGCAGCGCTACAGGGACCTACGAGCAGTACTTC
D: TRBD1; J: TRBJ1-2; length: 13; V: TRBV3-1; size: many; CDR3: CATQGAREYGYTF; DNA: TGTGCCACACAGGGGGCGCGGGAATATGGCTACACCTTC
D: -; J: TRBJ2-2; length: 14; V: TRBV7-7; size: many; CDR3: CASSFERGSGELFF; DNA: TGTGCCAGCAGCTTCGAAAGGGGTAGCGGGGAGCTGTTTTTT
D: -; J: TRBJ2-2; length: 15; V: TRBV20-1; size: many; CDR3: CSAHRTGHLTGELFF; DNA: TGCAGTGCTCATAGAACGGGACACCTCACCGGGGAGCTGTTTTTT
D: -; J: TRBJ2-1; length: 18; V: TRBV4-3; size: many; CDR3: CASSQRGPFRSANNEQFF; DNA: TGCGCCAGCAGCCAAAGGGGCCCCTTTAGGTCGGCTAACAATGAGCAGTTCTTC
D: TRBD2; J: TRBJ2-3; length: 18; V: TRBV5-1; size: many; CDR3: CASSSGTSAPWGTDTQYF; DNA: TGCGCCAGCAGCTCCGGGACTAGCGCACCGTGGGGCACAGATACGCAGTATTTT
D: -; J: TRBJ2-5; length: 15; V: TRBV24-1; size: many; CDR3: CATSDLGQGQETQYF; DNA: TGTGCCACCAGTGATTTGGGGCAGGGCCAAGAGACCCAGTACTTC
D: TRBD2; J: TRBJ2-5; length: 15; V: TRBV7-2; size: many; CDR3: CASSLGREYQETQYF; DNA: TGTGCCAGCAGCTTAGGGCGGGAGTACCAAGAGACCCAGTACTTC
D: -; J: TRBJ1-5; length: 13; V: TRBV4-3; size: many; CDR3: CASSHGFNQPQHF; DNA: TGCGCCAGCAGCCACGGTTTCAATCAGCCCCAGCATTTT
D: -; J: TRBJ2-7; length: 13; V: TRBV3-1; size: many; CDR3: CASSQDTRGEQYF; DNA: TGTGCCAGCAGCCAAGATACGAGGGGGGAGCAGTACTTC
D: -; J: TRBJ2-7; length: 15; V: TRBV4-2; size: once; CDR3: CASSHLRGTFYEQYF; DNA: TGTGCCAGCAGCCATCTTCGTGGAACCTTCTACGAGCAGTACTTC
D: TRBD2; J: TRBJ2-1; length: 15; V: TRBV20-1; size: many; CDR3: CSAREASGSLDEQFF; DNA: TGCAGTGCTAGAGAGGCTAGCGGGAGTCTAGATGAGCAGTTCTTC
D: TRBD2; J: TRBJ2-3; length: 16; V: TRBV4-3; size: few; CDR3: CASSQEASGTTDTQYF; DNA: TGCGCCAGCAGCCAAGAGGCTAGCGGAACCACAGATACGCAGTATTTT
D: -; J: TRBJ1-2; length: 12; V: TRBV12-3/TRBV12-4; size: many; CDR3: CASRDRFGGYTF; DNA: TGTGCCAGCAGAGACAGGTTCGGTGGCTACACCTTC
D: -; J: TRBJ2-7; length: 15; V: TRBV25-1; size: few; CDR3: CASSEWGGWTNEQYF; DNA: TGTGCCAGCAGTGAATGGGGCGGATGGACGAACGAGCAGTACTTC
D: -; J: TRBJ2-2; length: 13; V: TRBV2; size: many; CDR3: CASSVRGDGELFF; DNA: TGTGCCAGCAGTGTCAGGGGTGACGGGGAGCTGTTTTTT
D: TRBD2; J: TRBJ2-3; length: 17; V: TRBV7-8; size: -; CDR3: CASSPGVAGFSTDTQYF; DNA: TGTGCCAGCAGCCCCGGGGTAGCGGGGTTTAGCACAGATACGCAGTATTTT
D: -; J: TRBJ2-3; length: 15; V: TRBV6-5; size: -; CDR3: CASSYGGPRTDTQYF; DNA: TGTGCCAGCAGTTACGGTGGACCGCGCACAGATACGCAGTATTTT
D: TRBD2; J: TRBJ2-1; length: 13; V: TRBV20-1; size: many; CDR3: CSLSGRLYNEQFF; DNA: TGCAGTTTAAGCGGGAGGTTGTACAATGAGCAGTTCTTC
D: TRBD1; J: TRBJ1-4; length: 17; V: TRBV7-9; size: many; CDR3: CASSFGQGAQNNEKLFF; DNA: TGTGCCAGCAGCTTCGGACAGGGGGCGCAGAATAATGAAAAACTGTTTTTT
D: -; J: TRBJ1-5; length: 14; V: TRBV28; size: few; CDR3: CASSLTPGGQPQHF; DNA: TGTGCCAGCAGTTTAACGCCGGGGGGTCAGCCCCAGCATTTT
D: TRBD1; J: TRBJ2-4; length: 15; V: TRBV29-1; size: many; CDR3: CSVEGDREAKNIQYF; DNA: TGCAGCGTTGAGGGGGACAGGGAAGCCAAAAACATTCAGTACTTC
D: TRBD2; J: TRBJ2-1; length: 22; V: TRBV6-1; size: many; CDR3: CASSEDDWIGASGLSAYNEQFF; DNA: TGTGCCAGCAGTGAAGATGATTGGATAGGTGCTAGCGGCCTATCAGCCTACAATGAGCAGTTCTTC
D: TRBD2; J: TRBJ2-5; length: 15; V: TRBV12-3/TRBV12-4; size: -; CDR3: CASRPPGLAGETQYF; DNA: TGTGCCAGCAGACCGCCGGGACTAGCCGGGGAGACCCAGTACTTC
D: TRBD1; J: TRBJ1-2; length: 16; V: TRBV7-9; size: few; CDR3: CASSSIGQGADYGYTF; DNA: TGTGCCAGCAGCTCAATTGGACAGGGGGCGGACTATGGCTACACCTTC
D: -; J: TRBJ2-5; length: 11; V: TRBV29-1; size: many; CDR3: CSVTRRETQYF; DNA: TGCAGCGTGACTAGACGCGAGACCCAGTACTTC